The source of this T cell receptor (beta chain) is a study of OX40 agonist ivuxolimab in advanced cancers. On the study more broadly: Treatment of patients was with ivuxolimab, an agonistic anti-OX40 (CD134) antibody.

Autoimmune disease history or systemic immunosuppression led to patients being barred. The protocol was immunoSEQ multiplex PCR, while the TCRdb copy is restricted to in-frame clones and leaves out a portion. Here the sample spans 43,000 or so clones, around 89% being singletons. The V and J ends lost 6 bases and 9 bases, in that order; junction bases with no gene match: 9. Germline loops: CDR1 MDHEN, CDR2 SYDVKM. The CDR3 covers 14 residues. J is TRBJ2-7 and V is TRBV28; 12 nucleotides align to TRBD1. The sequences come from CD4+ or CD8+ T cells sorted from blood, collected in a trial of the OX40 agonist ivuxolimab. This sequence originates from an adult with an advanced solid tumor such as melanoma, head and neck, liver or kidney cancer. CDR3 DNA: TGTGCCAGCAGCCCGCTGGGGACAGGGGGCGCGCAGTACTTC. Protein product: CASSPLGTGGAQYF.